These 19 T cell receptor beta chains were sequenced from one sample in a study of control samples from healthy donors and cancer patients. Profiling relied on immunoSEQ multiplex PCR, and the TCRdb table lists in-frame clones only, not all of them. In the table there are about 200,000 clones, 90% to 95% of which are singletons. The source material was blood. The receptors originated from a man aged 30 to 45 in good health.

This chain joins TRBV9 and TRBJ2-3; D is possibly TRBD2 (5 bases). Germline loops: CDR1 SGDLS, CDR2 YYNGEE. This CDR3 is 14 amino acids long. Trimming removed 4 bases from V and 6 bases from J, with 15 bases in between. CDR3 in DNA: TGTGCCAGCAGCACCGGACTCCCCCCGGATACGCAGTATTTT. Translating gives CASSTGLPPDTQYF.

This clone was picked up one time. The chain links TRBV30 to TRBJ1-4, with D maybe TRBD1 (5 bases). Germline CDR1 is GTSNPN and CDR2 is SVGIG (reference sequence). V shed 2 bases and J shed 5 bases, with 6 bases lying between them. This CDR3 spans 12 amino acids. CDR3 sequence reads: CAWSRQNEKLFF. In DNA form, the CDR3 reads TGTGCCTGGAGTAGACAGAATGAAAAACTGTTTTTT. The complete variable domain, with remaining parts taken from reference TRBV30 and TRBJ1-4, reads SQTIHQWPATLVQPVGSPLSLECTVEGTSNPNLYWYRQAAGRGLQLLFYSVGIGQISSEVPQNLSASRPQDRQFILSSKKLLLSDSGFYLCAWSRQNEKLFFGSGTQLSVL.

The chain carries TRBV18 and TRBJ2-2; 11 nucleotides match TRBD2. This CDR3 is built from 16 residues. The V gene end was trimmed by 10 bases and the J gene end by 0 bases; junction bases not matched to a gene: 7. The germline gives CDR1 KGHSH, CDR2 LQKENI. In DNA, the CDR3 is TGTGCCACCACGACTAGCGGGACCGCGAACACCGGGGAGCTGTTTTTT. This sequence encodes CATTTSGTANTGELFF.

The chain uses TRBV24-1 and TRBJ1-2, with 7 bases matching TRBD1. Trimming cost V 3 bases and J 0 bases; bases outside gene matches: 6. From germline, CDR1 is KGHDR and CDR2 SFDVKD. The CDR3 runs to 16 residues. This CDR3 is CATSDRGTDANYGYTF. In DNA form, the CDR3 reads TGTGCCACCAGTGATAGAGGGACAGACGCTAACTATGGCTACACCTTC.

This chain joins TRBV6-1 and TRBJ2-3; tentatively, D is TRBD1 or TRBD2 (5 bases each). V shed 1 base and J shed 6 bases, with 17 bases lying between them. Germline lookup yields CDR1 MNHNS and CDR2 SASEGT. CDR3 size: 16 residues. The CDR3 loop is CASSEVRDPRRDTQYF. CDR3 nucleotide sequence: TGTGCCAGCAGTGAAGTCCGGGACCCTCGGCGGGATACGCAGTATTTT.

V is TRBV19 and J is TRBJ2-7; D gene uncertain. V lost 3 bases and J 2 bases, leaving 14 bases between the germline ends. Germline V lookup: CDR1 LNHDA, CDR2 SQIVND (reference sequence). The CDR3 runs 15 residues. CDR3 amino acids: CASSISQISPYEQYF. The CDR3 coding sequence is TGTGCCAGTAGTATCAGTCAGATAAGCCCCTACGAGCAGTACTTC.

The chain carries TRBV9 and TRBJ1-1; D remains ambiguous. V was trimmed by 3 bases and J by 12 bases, leaving 21 bases between them. The CDR3 is 14 residues long. The V gene's germline CDR1 is SGDLS and CDR2 YYNGEE. CDR3 amino acids: CASSGPETLTVSFF. Written as DNA, the CDR3 is TGTGCCAGCAGCGGACCCGAGACCCTAACGGTCTCTTTCTTT.

This clone has only one observation. V gene TRBV7-8 combines with J gene TRBJ2-7, with 7 nucleotides matching TRBD2. Losses at the gene ends were 2 bases for V and 1 base for J; bases not matched to a gene: 5. Germline CDR1 SGHVS, CDR2 FQNEAQ. The CDR3 covers 15 residues. CDR3 amino acids: CASSLFSGDSYEQYF. CDR3 DNA: TGTGCCAGCAGCTTATTCAGCGGGGATTCCTACGAGCAGTACTTC.

The chain links TRBV6-5 to TRBJ1-1; 7 nucleotides line up with TRBD1. The CDR3 has 13 residues. The V gene's germline CDR1 is MNHEY and CDR2 SVGAGI. DNA for the CDR3: TGTGCTGTTAACAGGGGAATGAACACTGAAGCTTTCTTT. Its translation: CAVNRGMNTEAFF.

The rearrangement links TRBV5-6 to TRBJ2-1; possible D gene TRBD2, 7 bases. The CDR3 is made up of 15 amino acids. V lost 0 bases and J 2 bases, leaving 9 bases between the germline ends. Germline V gives CDR1 SGHDT, CDR2 YYEEEE. The CDR3 is CASSLEGGTYNEQFF. The DNA of the CDR3 is TGTGCCAGCAGCTTGGAGGGGGGGACCTACAATGAGCAGTTCTTC.

The rearrangement joins TRBV14 to TRBJ2-7; D is uncertain. The CDR3 totals 11 residues. Germline CDR1 is SGHDN and CDR2 is FVKESK. Trimming removed 1 base from V and 6 bases from J, with 4 bases in between. The CDR3 loop reads CASSQGFEQYF. The CDR3 DNA sequence: TGTGCCAGCAGCCAAGGGTTCGAGCAGTACTTC.

This chain links TRBV30 with TRBJ1-2; the D is unclear. CDR3 length equals 13 residues. V shed 2 bases and J shed 6 bases, with 13 bases lying between them. In germline, CDR1 is GTSNPN, CDR2 SVGIG (reference sequence). DNA of the CDR3: TGTGCCTGGAGTCCTGGTTCCTTTGATGGCTACACCTTC. It codes for CAWSPGSFDGYTF.

The chain is built from TRBV19 and TRBJ1-3; D is ambiguous. The CDR3 has 18 amino acids. Germline CDR1 and CDR2: LNHDA and SQIVND (reference sequence). Deletions cut 7 bases from V and 1 base from J, with 23 bases between. The CDR3: CASTTRPQVPWSGNTIYF. CDR3 sequence (DNA): TGTGCCAGTACCACTCGCCCCCAGGTTCCTTGGTCTGGAAACACCATATATTTT. The full variable domain, its missing parts supplied by reference TRBV19 and TRBJ1-3, is DGGITQSPKYLFRKEGQNVTLSCEQNLNHDAMYWYRQDPGQGLRLIYYSQIVNDFQKGDIAEGYSVSREKKESFPLTVTSAQKNPTAFYLCASTTRPQVPWSGNTIYFGEGSWLTVV.

The chain carries TRBV5-1 and TRBJ1-2; a possible D gene is TRBD1 (6 bases). Germline CDR1 and CDR2: SGHRS and YFSETQ. Between the trimmed V and J ends, which lost 4 bases and 1 base, there was a span of 23 bases. The CDR3 has 18 amino acids. DNA for the CDR3: TGCGCCAGCAGCCTTGGGGGGGCCGGACCGGCGGTTAACTATGGCTACACCTTC. Its translation: CASSLGGAGPAVNYGYTF. The entire variable domain, with the rest obtained from reference TRBV5-1 and TRBJ1-2, is as follows: KAGVTQTPRYLIKTRGQQVTLSCSPISGHRSVSWYQQTPGQGLQFLFEYFSETQRNKGNFPGRFSGRQFSNSRSEMNVSTLELGDSALYLCASSLGGAGPAVNYGYTFGSGTRLTVV.

The rearrangement links TRBV19 to TRBJ2-7; D gene uncertain. V dropped 3 bases and J dropped 8 bases, with 17 bases sitting between them. Per the germline V gene, CDR1 is LNHDA and CDR2 is SQIVND (reference sequence). The CDR3 loop spans 14 amino acids. The CDR3 DNA reads TGTGCCAGTAGTATTCCTGATCAGTGGGCGAAGCAGTACTTC. This encodes CASSIPDQWAKQYF.

The chain is built from TRBV27 and TRBJ2-2; possibly TRBD1 for D (7 bases). Trimming cost V 5 bases and J 5 bases, with 15 bases left between them. CDR3 length equals 15 residues. In germline, CDR1 is MNHEY, CDR2 SMNVEV (reference sequence). The CDR3 nucleotides are TGTGCCAGCAGTCATTACAGGGGAGGTACCGGGGAGCTGTTTTTT. The encoded protein is CASSHYRGGTGELFF.

This clone was detected only once. A read error may produce the germline difference seen at one junction end. The V gene is TRBV10-1, the J gene TRBJ2-3, with a weak D call TRBD1 (5 bases). Per the germline V gene, CDR1 is WNHNN and CDR2 is SYGVQD (reference sequence). The CDR3 has 18 amino acids. CDR3 bases: TGCGCCAGCAGCCGAGATTATAGCCCAAAGTGGGGCACAAATACGCAGTATTTT. Amino acid sequence: CASSRDYSPKWGTNTQYF.

The chain is built from TRBV4-1 and TRBJ1-5; D unresolved. Per the germline V gene, CDR1 is MGHRA and CDR2 is YSYEKL. The CDR3 covers 15 residues. Trimming pared 0 bases from V and 6 bases from J, leaving 12 bases between. The CDR3 reads CASSQDPAGGQPQHF. The CDR3 bases are TGCGCCAGCAGCCAAGATCCGGCCGGTGGTCAGCCCCAGCATTTT.

In this sample, this clone turned up once. The DNA of the CDR3 is TGCAGCGTTCATGGACAGGGGCTTGGCTACACCTTC. Translating gives CSVHGQGLGYTF. The rearrangement links TRBV29-1 to TRBJ1-2; TRBD1 matches at 9 bases. The CDR3 loop spans 12 amino acids. V shed 5 bases and J 7 bases; nucleotides not matched to a gene: 5. Germline CDR1 and CDR2: SQVTM and ANQGSEA. The whole variable domain, remainder taken from reference TRBV29-1 and TRBJ1-2, is SAVISQKPSRDICQRGTSLTIQCQVDSQVTMMFWYRQQPGQSLTLIATANQGSEATYESGFVIDKFPISRPNLTFSTLTVSNMSPEDSSIYLCSVHGQGLGYTFGSGTRLTVV.